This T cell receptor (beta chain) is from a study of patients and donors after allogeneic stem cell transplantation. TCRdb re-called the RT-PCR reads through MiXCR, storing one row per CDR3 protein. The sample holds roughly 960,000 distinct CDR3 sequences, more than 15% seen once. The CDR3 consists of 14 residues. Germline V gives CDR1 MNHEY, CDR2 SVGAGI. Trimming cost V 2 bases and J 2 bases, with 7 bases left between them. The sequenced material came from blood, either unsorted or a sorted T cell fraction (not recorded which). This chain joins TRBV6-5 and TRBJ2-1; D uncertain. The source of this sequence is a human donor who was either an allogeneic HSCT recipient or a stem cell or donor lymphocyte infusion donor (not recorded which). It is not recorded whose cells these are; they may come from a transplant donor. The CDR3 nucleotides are TGTGCCAGCAGTTACCGGCTTGCCTACAATGAGCAGTTCTTC. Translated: CASSYRLAYNEQFF.